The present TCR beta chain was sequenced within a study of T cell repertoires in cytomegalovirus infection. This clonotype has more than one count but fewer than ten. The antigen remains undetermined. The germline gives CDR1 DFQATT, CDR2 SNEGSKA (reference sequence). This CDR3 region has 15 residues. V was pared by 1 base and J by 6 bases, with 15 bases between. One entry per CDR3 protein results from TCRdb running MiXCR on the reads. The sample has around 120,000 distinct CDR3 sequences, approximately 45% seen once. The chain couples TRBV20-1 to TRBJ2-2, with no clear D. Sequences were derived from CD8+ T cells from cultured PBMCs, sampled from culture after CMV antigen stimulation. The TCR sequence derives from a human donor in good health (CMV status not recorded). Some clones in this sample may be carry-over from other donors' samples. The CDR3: CSARVPMEHAGELFF. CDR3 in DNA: TGCAGTGCTAGAGTCCCCATGGAACACGCCGGGGAGCTGTTTTTT.